This passage covers 2 T cell receptor beta chains from one sample sequenced in a study of T cell repertoires in cytomegalovirus infection. TCRdb analysed the reads with MiXCR anew, one entry per CDR3 protein. This sample has more than 400,000 distinct CDR3 sequences, with around 27% found just once. What was sequenced was PBMCs. The origin of the receptors is a human donor in good health (CMV status not recorded). Some clones in this sample may be carry-over from other donors' samples.

The chain uses TRBV6-1 and TRBJ2-1; 9 nucleotides match TRBD1. The V segment lost 6 bases and the J segment 3 bases; nucleotides outside the gene matches: 3. Germline V gene data show CDR1 as MNHNS and CDR2 as SASEGT. This CDR3 comprises 14 residues. DNA for the CDR3: TGTGCCAGCAGAGGGGACAGGGTCTACAATGAGCAGTTCTTC. It is translated as CASRGDRVYNEQFF.

This clonotype was counted between two and nine times. The chain couples TRBV6-2 or TRBV6-3 to TRBJ2-2; 10 bases are shared with TRBD2. V trimming: 0 bases; J trimming: 5 bases; junction bases outside the gene matches: 6. Germline-derived CDR1 and CDR2 are MNHEY and SVGEGT. The CDR3 has 17 amino acids. DNA for the CDR3: TGTGCCAGCAGTTACTCACGGCTAGCGGGAGTTACCGGGGAGCTGTTTTTT. Amino acid sequence: CASSYSRLAGVTGELFF.